Shown below are 13 T cell receptor beta chains from a single sample sequenced in a study of T cells in Graves' hyperthyroidism and ophthalmopathy. Amplification of TCR beta CDR3 regions was performed using RNA transcripts as template. During a first-round RT-PCR of the TCR CDR3, the HTBI primer set was used. MiXCR, applied by TCRdb to the multiplex PCR reads, yields one record per CDR3 protein. Of about 690,000 distinct CDR3 sequences detected, about 18% appear once; the ten largest clones hold 15% to 17%. Input material: blood. These receptors were obtained from a man aged 50 or older with Graves' hyperthyroidism.

This clonotype was recorded many times. The chain uses TRBV28 and TRBJ2-7; D is uncertain. CDR3 length equals 12 residues. V was cut by 10 bases and J by 0 bases, with 10 bases left in between. CDR1 is MDHEN and CDR2 is SYDVKM in the germline V gene. The CDR3 region has the DNA TGTGCCACCGGCCGGCACTCCTACGAGCAGTACTTC. This translates into CATGRHSYEQYF.

This clonotype was counted many times. V and J are TRBV28 and TRBJ2-7, with 10 bases identical to TRBD2. The V segment lost 3 bases and the J segment 0 bases; nucleotides outside the gene matches: 8. CDR3 size: 17 residues. Per germline, CDR1 MDHEN and CDR2 SYDVKM. This CDR3 reads CASSFLAGARVSYEQYF. In DNA, the CDR3 is TGTGCCAGCAGTTTCCTAGCGGGGGCACGCGTCTCCTACGAGCAGTACTTC.

In its sample, this clonotype was seen a few times. This chain joins TRBV19 and TRBJ1-1; D uncertain. Trimming left V 5 bases short and J 0 bases short, with 7 bases between. The germline V gene encodes CDR1 LNHDA and CDR2 SQIVND (reference sequence). This CDR3 is 13 amino acids long. The CDR3 sequence: CASSAFMNTEAFF. DNA of the CDR3: TGTGCCAGTAGTGCCTTTATGAACACTGAAGCTTTCTTT.

This clonotype was detected a few times. The rearrangement links TRBV6-2 or TRBV6-3 to TRBJ1-5, with D possibly being TRBD1 (5 bases). The germline V gene has CDR1 MNHEY and CDR2 SVGEGT. This CDR3 contains 15 residues. V dropped 0 bases and J dropped 3 bases, with 9 bases sitting between them. The CDR3 protein is CASSYSAGSNQPQHF. CDR3 nucleotide sequence: TGTGCCAGCAGTTACTCTGCAGGGTCCAATCAGCCCCAGCATTTT.

J is TRBJ1-5 and V is TRBV6-1, with TRBD1 as a possible D gene (5 bases). The CDR3 sequence is 14 residues long. V was clipped by 6 bases and J by 3 bases, with 12 bases between them. The germline CDR1 and CDR2 sequences are MNHNS and SASEGT. The CDR3 loop reads CASSDSLHNQPQHF. CDR3 bases: TGTGCCAGCAGCGACAGTCTTCACAATCAGCCCCAGCATTTT.

The V and J genes are TRBV29-1 and TRBJ2-7; D gene unclear. V was cut by 3 bases and J by 3 bases, with 6 bases left in between. The CDR3 has 11 amino acids. CDR1 and CDR2 (germline): SQVTM, ANQGSEA. CDR3 residues: CSVDNSYEQYF. CDR3 nucleotide sequence: TGCAGCGTTGATAACAGCTACGAGCAGTACTTC.

The chain employs TRBV27 and TRBJ2-2; 9 nucleotides align to TRBD1. CDR3 length equals 17 residues. Germline V lookup: CDR1 MNHEY, CDR2 SMNVEV (reference sequence). V lost 5 bases to trimming and J lost 3 bases; unmatched junction nucleotides: 10. CDR3 region: CASSVDRGDLYTGELFF. As DNA, the CDR3 is TGTGCCAGCAGTGTCGACAGGGGGGACCTCTACACCGGGGAGCTGTTTTTT.

Turning to this clonotype: Germline is not matched at one junction end, which may reflect a read error. The chain joins TRBV25-1 to TRBJ2-1, with 10 bases aligning to TRBD2. CDR1 is MGHDK, CDR2 SYGVNS, per germline. The CDR3 contains 15 residues. The CDR3 spells CASSDSGRLYNEQCF. CDR3 sequence (DNA): TGTGCCAGCAGTGATAGCGGGAGGCTTTACAATGAGCAGTGCTTC.

The chain links TRBV11-3 to TRBJ1-1; D uncertain. The CDR3 is 15 residues long. CDR1 is SGHNT and CDR2 is YENEEA in the germline V gene. Deletions cut 3 bases from V and 7 bases from J, with 18 bases between. The CDR3 region is CASSFARPPGIEAFF. Written as DNA, the CDR3 is TGTGCCAGCAGCTTCGCGAGACCACCAGGAATTGAAGCTTTCTTT.

This clonotype was observed at least ten times. CDR3 in DNA: TGCAGTGCTAGAGATGTGGCGCAGTTCACAGATACGCAGTATTTT. Translated: CSARDVAQFTDTQYF. The chain couples TRBV20-1 to TRBJ2-3, with no clear D. CDR3 length: 15 residues. V shed 0 bases and J shed 2 bases, with 12 bases lying between them. The germline V gene has CDR1 DFQATT and CDR2 SNEGSKA (reference sequence).

The J gene is TRBJ1-5, the V gene TRBV19; D call uncertain. Germline-derived CDR1 and CDR2 are LNHDA and SQIVND (reference sequence). CDR3 length: 15 residues. V lost 2 bases, J lost 1 base, and 9 bases lay in between. In nucleotides, the CDR3 is TGTGCCAGTAGTATATACCTGGAAAGCAATCAGCCCCAGCATTTT. This translates into CASSIYLESNQPQHF.

The chain carries TRBV28 and TRBJ1-5, with 7 bases lining up with TRBD1. CDR3 length: 15 amino acids. V lost 6 bases to trimming and J lost 11 bases; unmatched junction nucleotides: 16. The germline V gene has CDR1 MDHEN and CDR2 SYDVKM. CDR3 loop: CASRRPGQSSRAQHF. Written as DNA, the CDR3 is TGTGCCAGCAGACGACCGGGACAGTCGTCTCGGGCCCAGCATTTT. Filled out from reference TRBV28 and TRBJ1-5, the complete variable domain reads DVKVTQSSRYLVKRTGEKVFLECVQDMDHENMFWYRQDPGLGLRLIYFSYDVKMKEKGDIPEGYSVSREKKERFSLILESASTNQTSMYLCASRRPGQSSRAQHFGDGTRLSIL.

The V and J genes are TRBV5-4 and TRBJ2-1; 11 bases match TRBD2. CDR1 and CDR2 from the germline V gene are SGHNT and YYREEE (reference sequence). Losses at the gene ends were 2 bases for V and 10 bases for J; bases not matched to a gene: 8. The CDR3 is 15 residues long. In DNA form, the CDR3 reads TGTGCCAGCAGCTTCGACCTAGCGGGAGGTGGGGAGCAGTTCTTC. Translated: CASSFDLAGGGEQFF.